The next 14 T cell receptor beta chains were all read from a single sample in a study of OX40 agonist ivuxolimab in advanced cancers. The method was immunoSEQ multiplex PCR; TCRdb's version includes in-frame clones alone and lacks a portion of them. The sample lists around 82,000 clones, around 90% seen once, with around 0.45% in the top ten. The sample consisted of CD4+ or CD8+ T cells sorted from blood, taken in a trial of the OX40 agonist ivuxolimab. Receptors originate from an adult with an advanced solid tumor such as melanoma, head and neck, liver or kidney cancer.

The J gene is TRBJ1-5, the V gene TRBV9; D gene unclear. This CDR3 is built from 14 residues. V lost 0 bases to trimming and J lost 4 bases, with 8 bases between them. The germline V gene has CDR1 SGDLS and CDR2 YYNGEE. The CDR3 region has the DNA TGTGCCAGCAGCGTAGGATCGGGGAATCAGCCCCAGCATTTT. Protein product: CASSVGSGNQPQHF.

This chain uses TRBV15 with TRBJ2-7; D gene uncertain. The CDR3 sequence is 15 residues long. Germline V gene data show CDR1 as LNHNV and CDR2 as YYDKDF (reference sequence). Trimming took 5 bases from V and 0 from J, leaving 14 bases between them. The CDR3 coding sequence is TGTGCCACCAGCGTCCGAGACGGTAGCTCCTACGAGCAGTACTTC. It translates to CATSVRDGSSYEQYF.

Here the CDR3 DNA reads TGCAGCGTTGAAGATGATAAAGAGACCCAGTACTTC. Its protein product is CSVEDDKETQYF. The chain carries TRBV29-1 and TRBJ2-5; D is undetermined. The germline CDR1 and CDR2 sequences are SQVTM and ANQGSEA. Trimming removed 0 bases from V and 3 bases from J, with 5 bases in between. The CDR3 has 12 amino acids.

V is TRBV18 and J is TRBJ1-4, with unresolved D. The V end lost 2 bases, the J end lost 5 bases, and 6 bases lay between the germline ends. There are 13 residues in the CDR3. The V gene's germline CDR1 is KGHSH and CDR2 LQKENI. DNA for the CDR3: TGTGCCAGCTCACCAGGGCGGAATGAAAAACTGTTTTTT. Translated, it gives CASSPGRNEKLFF.

The chain is built from TRBV10-3 and TRBJ2-7; D might be TRBD1 (6 bases). This CDR3 has 16 residues. V dropped 0 bases and J dropped 2 bases, with 14 bases sitting between them. CDR1 and CDR2 (germline): ENHRY, SYGVKD. The CDR3 here is CAISESGAGATYEQYF. Written as DNA, the CDR3 is TGTGCCATCAGTGAGTCCGGCGCAGGGGCCACCTACGAGCAGTACTTC.

This clone has just one count. This chain links TRBV19 with TRBJ2-1, with D perhaps matching TRBD1 (6 bases). From germline, CDR1 is LNHDA and CDR2 SQIVND (reference sequence). This CDR3 is built from 16 residues. The V end was cut by 3 bases, the J end by 6 bases, with 18 bases between. CDR3: CASSITGRNRVNEQFF. CDR3 nucleotides: TGTGCCAGTAGTATTACGGGGAGAAACAGGGTCAATGAGCAGTTCTTC.

This clone was counted only a few times. This chain connects TRBV6-5 to TRBJ1-1; no clear D. V dropped 4 bases and J dropped 1 base, with 13 bases sitting between them. This CDR3 has 15 residues. Germline values: CDR1 MNHEY, CDR2 SVGAGI. The CDR3 is CASSFLGRANTEAFF. For the CDR3, the DNA is TGTGCCAGCAGTTTCCTTGGGAGGGCGAACACTGAAGCTTTCTTT.

V usage is TRBV6-6 and J usage is TRBJ2-7; TRBD1 matches at 10 bases. Per the germline V gene, CDR1 is MNHNY and CDR2 is SVGAGI (reference sequence). The CDR3 extends over 15 amino acids. V dropped 0 bases and J dropped 6; count of bases not matched to a gene: 5. CDR3 sequence reads: CASSYSGQGFSEQYF. The CDR3, as DNA: TGTGCCAGCAGTTACTCGGGACAGGGGTTCTCCGAGCAGTACTTC.

CDR3 loop: CASSVGLLVEDEQYF. The CDR3 DNA follows: TGTGCCAGCAGCGTAGGCCTACTAGTGGAGGACGAGCAGTACTTC. V usage is TRBV9 and J usage is TRBJ2-7; D is perhaps TRBD2 (5 bases). The CDR3 has 15 amino acids. Trimming cost V 0 bases and J 5 bases, with 15 bases left between them. Germline V gene sequence: CDR1 SGDLS, CDR2 YYNGEE.

A single count supports this clone. The chain couples TRBV11-2 to TRBJ1-6, with 9 positions matching TRBD1. V was clipped by 5 bases and J by 8 bases; unmatched bases: 4. Germline CDR1 reads SGHAT; CDR2 reads FQNNGV. The CDR3 sequence is 14 residues long. The CDR3 region is CASSKDRGDSPLHF. CDR3 in DNA: TGTGCCAGCAGCAAGGACAGGGGTGATTCACCCCTCCACTTT. Full variable domain (remainder filled in from reference TRBV11-2 and TRBJ1-6): EAGVAQSPRYKIIEKRQSVAFWCNPISGHATLYWYQQILGQGPKLLIQFQNNGVVDDSQLPKDRFSAERLKGVDSTLKIQPAKLEDSAVYLCASSKDRGDSPLHFGNGTRLTVT.

The DNA of the CDR3 is TGTGCCAGCAGATTCGTAAACACAGGGCCCGAGCAGTACTTC. Translating gives CASRFVNTGPEQYF. The chain joins TRBV2 to TRBJ2-7, with a tentative D call TRBD1 (6 bases). Germline lookup yields CDR1 SNHLY and CDR2 FYNNEI. There are 14 residues in the CDR3. Trimming shortened V by 6 bases and J by 6 bases, and 18 bases separated the two germline ends.

J is TRBJ2-7 and V is TRBV7-2; D not resolved. Germline V gene lookup returns CDR1 SGHTA and CDR2 FQGNSA. This CDR3 has 12 residues. The germline V and J ends were trimmed by 5 bases and 2 bases, with 7 bases remaining between them. The CDR3 nucleotides read TGTGCCAGCAGCCAAACGGCCTACGAGCAGTACTTC. It translates to CASSQTAYEQYF. Full variable domain (outside the CDR3, taken from reference TRBV7-2 and TRBJ2-7): GAGVSQSPSNKVTEKGKDVELRCDPISGHTALYWYRQSLGQGLEFLIYFQGNSAPDKSGLPSDRFSAERTGGSVSTLTIQRTQQEDSAVYLCASSQTAYEQYFGPGTRLTVT.

This chain uses TRBV9 with TRBJ1-3; tentatively, D is TRBD1 (5 bases). Trimming left V 0 bases short and J 2 bases short, with 9 bases between. Germline loops: CDR1 SGDLS, CDR2 YYNGEE. The CDR3 has 15 residues. The CDR3 sequence is CASSVAAGPGNTIYF. The CDR3 DNA reads as TGTGCCAGCAGCGTAGCGGCGGGGCCTGGAAACACCATATATTTT.

The chain has TRBV5-4 and TRBJ2-7; a weak D match, TRBD1 (6 bases). V was shortened by 4 bases and J by 3 bases, with 17 bases between the two germline ends. Germline V gene data show CDR1 as SGHNT and CDR2 as YYREEE (reference sequence). This CDR3 spans 15 amino acids. The CDR3 DNA reads TGTGCCAGCAGCCAAGATCTTGGGGGCTTCTACGAGCAGTACTTC. Residues: CASSQDLGGFYEQYF.